These 2 T cell receptor beta chains share one sample of origin, sequenced in a study of blood T cell repertoires in COVID-19. Profiled with immunoSEQ multiplex PCR; TCRdb holds only in-frame clones, not every one. The sample consists of some 190,000 clones, approximately 90% of them appearing once. Material: peripheral blood. The receptors come from a woman in her thirties or forties who had recovered from COVID-19.

The chain has TRBV27 and TRBJ2-7; 9 bases map to TRBD2. In germline, CDR1 is MNHEY, CDR2 SMNVEV (reference sequence). The V and J ends lost 6 bases and 4 bases, in that order; junction bases with no gene match: 10. The CDR3 is 15 amino acids. CDR3 coding DNA: TGTGCCAGCAGGGATCGTGCTAGCGGGATATACGAGCAGTACTTC. Protein product: CASRDRASGIYEQYF.

The chain uses TRBV9 and TRBJ2-3; 7 positions match TRBD2. The CDR3 spans 15 residues. Trimming removed 1 base from V and 2 bases from J; junction bases left unmatched: 4. Per the germline V gene, CDR1 is SGDLS and CDR2 is YYNGEE. The CDR3: CASSVPSGTTDTQYF. In DNA form, the CDR3 reads TGTGCCAGCAGCGTACCTAGCGGAACCACAGATACGCAGTATTTT.